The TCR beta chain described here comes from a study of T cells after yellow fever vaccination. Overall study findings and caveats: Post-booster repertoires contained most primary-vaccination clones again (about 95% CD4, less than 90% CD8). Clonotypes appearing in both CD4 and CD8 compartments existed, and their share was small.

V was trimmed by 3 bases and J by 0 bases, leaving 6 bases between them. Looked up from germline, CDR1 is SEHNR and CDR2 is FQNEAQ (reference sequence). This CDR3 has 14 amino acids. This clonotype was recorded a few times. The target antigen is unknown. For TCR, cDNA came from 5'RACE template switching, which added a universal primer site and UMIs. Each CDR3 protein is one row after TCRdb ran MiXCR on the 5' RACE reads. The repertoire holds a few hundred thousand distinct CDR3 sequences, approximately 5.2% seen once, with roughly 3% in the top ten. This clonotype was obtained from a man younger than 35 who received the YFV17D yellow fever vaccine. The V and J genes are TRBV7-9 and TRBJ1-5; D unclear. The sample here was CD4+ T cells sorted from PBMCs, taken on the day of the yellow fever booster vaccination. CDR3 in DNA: TGTGCCAGCAGCTTTCTGGATAGCAATCAGCCCCAGCATTTT. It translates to CASSFLDSNQPQHF. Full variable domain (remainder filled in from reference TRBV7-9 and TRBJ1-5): DTGVSQNPRHKITKRGQNVTFRCDPISEHNRLYWYRQTLGQGPEFLTYFQNEAQLEKSRLLSDRFSAERPKGSFSTLEIQRTEQGDSAMYLCASSFLDSNQPQHFGDGTRLSIL.